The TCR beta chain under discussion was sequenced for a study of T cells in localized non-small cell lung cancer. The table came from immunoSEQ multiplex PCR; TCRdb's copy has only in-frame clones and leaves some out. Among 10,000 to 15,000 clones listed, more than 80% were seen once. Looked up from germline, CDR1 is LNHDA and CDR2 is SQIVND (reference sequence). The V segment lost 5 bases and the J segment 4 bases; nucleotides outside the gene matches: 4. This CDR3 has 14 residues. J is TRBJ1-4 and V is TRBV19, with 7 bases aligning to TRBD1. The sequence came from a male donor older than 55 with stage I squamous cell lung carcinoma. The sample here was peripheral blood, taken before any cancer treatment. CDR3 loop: CASSVGQSNEKLFF. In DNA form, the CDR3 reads TGTGCCAGTAGTGTGGGACAGAGTAATGAAAAACTGTTTTTT.